This T cell receptor beta chain was documented in a study of graft-versus-host responses after intestinal transplantation. Overall study context: Recipients had transplants, and these were multivisceral, liver-intestinal, or isolated intestinal. Every one of the recipients received anti-thymocyte globulin induction and afterwards took tacrolimus and steroids for about 3 years.

Remarks on this clone: The antigen is unknown.

Study-level points and caveats: Maximum circulating GvH clone levels tracked with early post-transplant HvG decreases. Detected in recipient marrow were GvH clones, some of which were first observed in ileum or blood.

Method: immunoSEQ multiplex PCR; TCRdb's copy keeps in-frame clones and lacks some. The sample has tens of thousands of clones; around 91% are singletons. CDR3 length: 13 residues. The germline V gene has CDR1 SGHVS and CDR2 FNYEAQ. V was shortened by 4 bases and J by 4 bases, with 10 bases between the two germline ends. The V and J genes are TRBV7-6 and TRBJ2-5; D might be TRBD2 (5 bases). Sequences were derived from PBMCs, sampled almost 120 days after intestinal transplantation. The sequence was collected from a human patient who received an intestinal transplant, so some T cells may come from the graft donor. The CDR3 here is CASSSDYRETQYF. The DNA for the CDR3 is TGTGCCAGCAGCTCAGACTACCGAGAGACCCAGTACTTC. Full variable domain (rest looked up from reference TRBV7-6 and TRBJ2-5): GAGVSQSPRYKVTKRGQDVALRCDPISGHVSLYWYRQALGQGPEFLTYFNYEAQQDKSGLPNDRFSAERPEGSISTLTIQRTEQRDSAMYRCASSSDYRETQYFGPGTRLLVL.